A single sample is the source of the 16 T cell receptor beta chains below, sequenced in a study of chemoradiotherapy in HPV16-positive cancers. Data came from immunoSEQ multiplex PCR; TCRdb stores just in-frame clones and leaves some out. The data hold about 17,000 clones, with roughly 90% observed a single time. Sequencing was performed on blood, taken from a patient who underwent chemoradiotherapy. The source of these receptors is a human donor with HPV-associated anogenital cancer.

The CDR3 DNA follows: TGTGCCAGCCCAAGTCAGGGCGGGGAGCTGTTTTTT. This translates into CASPSQGGELFF. J is TRBJ2-2 and V is TRBV7-9, with D possibly matching TRBD1 (5 bases). The CDR3 loop spans 12 amino acids. Trimming cost V 8 bases and J 7 bases, with 11 bases left between them. Germline V lookup: CDR1 SEHNR, CDR2 FQNEAQ (reference sequence).

The gene calls are TRBV5-4 and TRBJ2-3; TRBD2 matches 10 bases. The CDR3 covers 17 residues. Per the germline V gene, CDR1 is SGHNT and CDR2 is YYREEE (reference sequence). The V gene end was trimmed by 1 base and the J gene end by 4 bases; junction bases not matched to a gene: 9. The CDR3 reads CASSLKGSGGGSDTQYF. The CDR3 bases are TGTGCCAGCAGCTTGAAGGGAAGCGGGGGGGGATCAGATACGCAGTATTTT. Full variable domain (missing parts from reference TRBV5-4 and TRBJ2-3): ETGVTQSPTHLIKTRGQQVTLRCSSQSGHNTVSWYQQALGQGPQFIFQYYREEENGRGNFPPRFSGLQFPNYSSELNVNALELDDSALYLCASSLKGSGGGSDTQYFGPGTRLTVL.

This chain connects TRBV10-2 to TRBJ1-4; tentatively, D is TRBD1 (5 bases). The V end was cut by 8 bases, the J end by 0 bases, with 13 bases between. The CDR3 loop spans 15 amino acids. Germline-derived CDR1 and CDR2 are WSHSY and SAAADI. This CDR3 reads CASRGDPPTNEKLFF. CDR3 DNA: TGCGCCAGCCGCGGGGACCCCCCAACTAATGAAAAACTGTTTTTT.

This clone was seen more than once but under ten times. J is TRBJ1-5 and V is TRBV6-4; no firm D call. The CDR3 is 13 residues long. CDR1 and CDR2 from the germline V gene are MRHNA and SNTAGT. V lost 6 bases and J 0 bases, leaving 6 bases between the germline ends. The CDR3 reads CASSPNSNQPQHF. In nucleotides, the CDR3 is TGTGCCAGCAGCCCTAATAGCAATCAGCCCCAGCATTTT.

This chain joins TRBV18 and TRBJ2-5; 13 bases map to TRBD2. The germline CDR1 and CDR2 sequences are KGHSH and LQKENI. The CDR3 is made up of 17 amino acids. J gave up 4 bases and V 6 bases, and 11 bases lay outside the gene matches. The CDR3 loop reads CASSPTSGGAAGETQYF. In nucleotides, the CDR3 is TGTGCCAGCTCCCCCACTAGCGGGGGGGCGGCAGGAGAGACCCAGTACTTC.

This rearrangement joins TRBV18 to TRBJ1-3, with D possibly TRBD1 on 5 matching bases. The CDR3 covers 16 residues. Germline CDR1 is KGHSH and CDR2 is LQKENI. V gave up 4 bases and J gave up 0 bases, with 13 bases separating them. The CDR3 region is CASSLGVPNSGNTIYF. The CDR3 nucleotides are TGTGCCAGCTCACTAGGGGTTCCGAACTCTGGAAACACCATATATTTT.

This chain connects TRBV5-6 to TRBJ2-3; TRBD1 matches at 7 bases. With 1 base clipped from V and 0 bases from J, the junction kept 5 bases outside the gene matches. CDR1 and CDR2 (germline): SGHDT, YYEEEE. The CDR3 has 16 residues. The CDR3 protein is CASSLNRGYSTDTQYF. The CDR3 nucleotides are TGTGCCAGCAGCTTGAACAGGGGTTATAGCACAGATACGCAGTATTTT.

The chain carries TRBV2 and TRBJ2-2; possibly TRBD2 for D (5 bases). This CDR3 region has 16 residues. The V end lost 6 bases, the J end lost 0 bases, and 14 bases lay between the germline ends. Germline-derived CDR1 and CDR2 are SNHLY and FYNNEI. The CDR3 spells CASSGNPNPNTGELFF. CDR3 nucleotide sequence: TGTGCCAGCAGCGGGAACCCGAACCCGAACACCGGGGAGCTGTTTTTT.

This chain uses TRBV5-1 with TRBJ2-3, with D perhaps TRBD1 (7 bases). The germline V gene has CDR1 SGHRS and CDR2 YFSETQ. V lost 5 bases to trimming and J lost 0 bases, with 13 bases between them. The CDR3 sequence is 15 residues long. CDR3 sequence reads: CASREGQTSTDTQYF. The DNA of the CDR3 is TGCGCCAGCAGGGAGGGACAGACTAGCACAGATACGCAGTATTTT. Filled out from reference TRBV5-1 and TRBJ2-3, the complete variable domain reads KAGVTQTPRYLIKTRGQQVTLSCSPISGHRSVSWYQQTPGQGLQFLFEYFSETQRNKGNFPGRFSGRQFSNSRSEMNVSTLELGDSALYLCASREGQTSTDTQYFGPGTRLTVL.

The V and J genes are TRBV7-2 and TRBJ1-1; D is unresolved. This CDR3 has 15 amino acids. V shed 2 bases and J shed 1 base, with 11 bases lying between them. The V gene's germline CDR1 is SGHTA and CDR2 FQGNSA. CDR3 sequence (DNA): TGTGCCAGCAGCTTATACCAAGGATCGAACACTGAAGCTTTCTTT. It codes for CASSLYQGSNTEAFF.

The V call is TRBV16, the J call TRBJ2-2, with D tentatively TRBD1 (5 bases). Germline V gene lookup returns CDR1 KGHSY and CDR2 FQNENV. The CDR3 runs 13 residues. With 2 bases removed from V and 5 bases from J, the gap between germline ends came to 6 bases. The CDR3 nucleotides read TGTGCCAGCAGCCAAAGGGGAACCGGGGAGCTGTTTTTT. Encoded protein: CASSQRGTGELFF. Looking up the rest from reference TRBV16 and TRBJ2-2 gives the full variable domain: GEEVAQTPKHLVRGEGQKAKLYCAPIKGHSYVFWYQQVLKNEFKFLISFQNENVFDETGMPKERFSAKCLPNSPCSLEIQATKLEDSAVYFCASSQRGTGELFFGEGSRLTVL.

CDR3 coding DNA: TGTGCCAGCAGTTTACTCGGACTAGCGGGGGGCCAAGAGACCCAGTACTTC. This encodes CASSLLGLAGGQETQYF. The V gene is TRBV27, the J gene TRBJ2-5; 14 positions agree with TRBD2. V lost 2 bases, J lost 1 base, and 3 bases stayed unmatched. This CDR3 is 17 amino acids long. Looked up from germline, CDR1 is MNHEY and CDR2 is SMNVEV (reference sequence).

The chain carries TRBV12-5 and TRBJ2-4, with 9 bases identical to TRBD1. Germline assignment: CDR1 LGHNT and CDR2 FRNRAP. V lost 0 bases to trimming and J lost 5 bases; unmatched junction nucleotides: 8. The CDR3 sequence is 17 residues long. In DNA, the CDR3 is TGTGCTAGTGGTTTGGTACATGGGAGACAGGGGGAAAACATTCAGTACTTC. Translation gives CASGLVHGRQGENIQYF.

The chain recombines TRBV7-9 with TRBJ1-1; tentative D call: TRBD1 (6 bases). The V end was cut by 5 bases, the J end by 5 bases, with 12 bases between. Germline V gene lookup returns CDR1 SEHNR and CDR2 FQNEAQ (reference sequence). This CDR3 has 13 amino acids. This CDR3 reads CASSLGGGTEAFF. For the CDR3, the DNA is TGTGCCAGCAGCCTAGGGGGTGGGACTGAAGCTTTCTTT.

The chain has TRBV16 and TRBJ2-7; D not resolved. CDR3 size: 14 residues. Germline loops: CDR1 KGHSY, CDR2 FQNENV. The ends were cut back, 1 base at V and 3 bases at J, with 10 bases in the middle. Written as DNA, the CDR3 is TGTGCCAGCAGCCAATTAGAACAGAACTACGAGCAGTACTTC. This encodes CASSQLEQNYEQYF.

The chain has TRBV6-1 and TRBJ2-7, with D hard to call. CDR3 length: 12 amino acids. Germline V gene data show CDR1 as MNHNS and CDR2 as SASEGT. V was cut by 1 base and J by 2 bases, with 3 bases left in between. The CDR3 region is CASSEGTYEQYV. The CDR3 DNA follows: TGTGCCAGCAGTGAAGGCACCTACGAGCAGTACGTC.